This paragraph covers one T cell receptor beta chain sequence. What it recognizes is unknown. V lost 5 bases to trimming and J lost 3 bases; unmatched junction nucleotides: 9. The CDR3 length is 17 residues. In germline, CDR1 is SGHTA, CDR2 FQGNSA. Assay used: immunoSEQ multiplex PCR; TCRdb lists only in-frame clones, some missing. This table holds about 44,000 clones, 95% found once. The sample originates from a study of Tregs in tolerant kidney transplant recipients. The overall study: CD4+CD25+CD127- cells came from approximately three-day belatacept mixed lymphocyte reactions, some with 5-day graft donor restimulation. Antibodies separated recipient from donor cells. Notes on the study in general: Expanding Tregs on activated donor B cells appeared to best identify donor-specific TCRbeta clones.

The chain uses TRBV7-2 and TRBJ2-5, with TRBD2 identical over 13 bases. This sequence was found in a human donor in good health. The source material was Tregs from blood cultured with allogeneic cells. This CDR3 reads CASSMTSGGLVKETQYF. The CDR3 DNA sequence: TGTGCCAGCAGCATGACTAGCGGGGGGCTTGTTAAAGAGACCCAGTACTTC.